A single sample is the source of the 4 T cell receptor beta chains below, sequenced in a study of molecular identifiers for immune sequencing clone quantification. MiXCR, applied by TCRdb to the PCR reads, yields one record per CDR3 protein. The profile shows about 640,000 distinct CDR3 sequences, about 20% of them singletons. The sequenced material came from naive CD8+ T cells from blood, with Jurkat cell RNA spiked in. The subset here: FACS-sorted CD8+CD4-CCR7+CD45RA+ naive T cells. These receptor sequences come from a human donor in good health. Some libraries in this study had Jurkat cell RNA spiked in.

On this clonotype: An end of the junction does not agree with germline; a read error may underlie this. The chain is built from TRBV27 and TRBJ2-7, with D possibly matching TRBD1 (6 bases). CDR1 and CDR2 (germline): MNHEY, SMNVEV (reference sequence). The CDR3 sequence is 14 residues long. DNA of the CDR3: TGTGCCAGCAGACAACGAGGGGGATCCTACGAGCAGTGCTTC. Translation: CASRQRGGSYEQCF.

A few counts support this clonotype. V usage is TRBV7-9 and J usage is TRBJ2-1; 14 nucleotides match TRBD2. The CDR3 is 16 amino acids. The ends lost 7 bases at V and 5 bases at J; junction bases unmatched: 7. The V gene's germline CDR1 is SEHNR and CDR2 FQNEAQ (reference sequence). The CDR3, as DNA: TGTGCCAGCATGGGACTAGCGGGGGATTTTGACAATGAGCAGTTCTTC. Amino acids: CASMGLAGDFDNEQFF.

This clonotype has at least ten counts. The rearrangement links TRBV5-6 to TRBJ2-7; a possible D gene is TRBD1 (5 bases). CDR3 length: 12 amino acids. Looked up from germline, CDR1 is SGHDT and CDR2 is YYEEEE. V dropped 2 bases and J dropped 2 bases, with 5 bases sitting between them. The CDR3 nucleotides are TGTGCCAGCAGCTTAGGGGCCTACGAGCAGTACTTC. It specifies CASSLGAYEQYF.

This clonotype has a count of ten or more. The chain is built from TRBV28 and TRBJ2-7, with 8 bases matching TRBD2. Trimming at V came to 3 bases and at J to 2 bases, leaving 9 bases not matched to a gene. The CDR3 has 16 amino acids. Germline V gene lookup returns CDR1 MDHEN and CDR2 SYDVKM. The CDR3 sequence is CASSFPVSGTAYEQYF. The CDR3 DNA reads TGTGCCAGCAGTTTCCCGGTTAGCGGGACGGCCTACGAGCAGTACTTC.